The subject of this entry is one TCR beta chain. This sample stems from a study of blood T cell repertoires in COVID-19. Authors' analysis steps: The authors estimated nucleated cell counts from reference gene primer amplification. Some clones are missing from TCRdb's copy, which holds only in-frame ones; the method was immunoSEQ multiplex PCR. V and J calls and clone size are given by that table; D and trimming were obtained from the DNA. The profile shows approximately 170,000 clones, roughly 86% of them singletons. The receptor comes from a man between 65 and 85 years old with acute or convalescent COVID-19. Sequencing was done on a sample of peripheral blood.

The CDR3 nucleotides read TGTGCCAGCAGCTTAGAGGCAGCGGACTATGGCTACACCTTC. Protein: CASSLEAADYGYTF. The chain joins TRBV7-9 to TRBJ1-2; D unclear. V dropped 1 base and J dropped 3 bases, with 9 bases sitting between them. Germline V gene sequence: CDR1 SEHNR, CDR2 FQNEAQ (reference sequence). The CDR3 runs 14 residues.